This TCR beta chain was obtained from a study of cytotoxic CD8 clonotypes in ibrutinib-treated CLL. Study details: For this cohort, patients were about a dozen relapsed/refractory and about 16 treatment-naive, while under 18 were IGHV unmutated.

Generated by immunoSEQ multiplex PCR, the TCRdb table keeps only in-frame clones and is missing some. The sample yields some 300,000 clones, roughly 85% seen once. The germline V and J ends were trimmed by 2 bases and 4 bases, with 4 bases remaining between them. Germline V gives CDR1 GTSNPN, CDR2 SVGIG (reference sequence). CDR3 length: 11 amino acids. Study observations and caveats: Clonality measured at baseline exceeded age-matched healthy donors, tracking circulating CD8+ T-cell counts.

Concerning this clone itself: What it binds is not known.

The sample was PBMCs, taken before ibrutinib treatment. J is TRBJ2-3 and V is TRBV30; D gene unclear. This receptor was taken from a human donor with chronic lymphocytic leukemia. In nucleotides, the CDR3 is TGTGCCTGGAGTCCGGCAGATACGCAGTATTTT. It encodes CAWSPADTQYF.